This T cell receptor beta chain came from a study of blood T cell repertoires in COVID-19 (dated by TCRdb to the early 2020s). Background for the entire study: Samples covering the acute and convalescent phases of COVID-19 were provided by collaborators in the United States, Italy and Spain. The material from the prospective study consisted of cDNA or gDNA derived from T cells, B-cell-depleted T cells, or PBMCs. The dataset comprised deeply sampled blood TCRbeta repertoires from subjects exposed to, actively infected with, or recovered from COVID-19. A freely available public database, intended as a resource for researchers studying the immune response to SARS-CoV-2, is where the repertoires were released. Samples were obtained from the ongoing ImmuneRACE study (first 160 participants) and from over 1,000 subjects provided by 6 global collaborators. The sample metadata nearly always contained a de-identified subject ID, COVID-19 status, age in years and sex. HLA class I and class II types, where available, came from metadata supplied by the sample provider rather than from assay-based typing. Points the paper makes about the study in general: Clinical and demographic metadata were provided uncurated, with the amount varying by source and participant.

Comment on this clone: Its target antigen remains unknown. No base quality information exists; no much larger clone differs at one position.

The CDR3 spans 13 residues, from the cysteine through the phenylalanine. Just the 39-base CDR3 DNA is kept, in frame starting at base 1. As encoded in the germline V gene (reference sequence), CDR1 is MNHEY while CDR2 is SMNVEV. The V end loses 9 bases and the J end loses 1 base, and a stretch of 12 bases separates them. Participants in the prospective study were enrolled through a virtual design, were aged about 18 to 100 years, and lived in approximately 25 United States geographic areas. Cohort assignment in the prospective study relied on participant-reported clinical history from a screening survey and a study questionnaire. For ImmuneRACE Cohort 3, a participant was defined as recovered based on two consecutive negative NP/OP PCR tests, clearance by a healthcare professional, or resolution of symptoms. In the prospective study, mobile phlebotomists collected whole blood, serum and a nasopharyngeal or oropharyngeal swab from each participant. Over a 2-month period, participants in the prospective study had the option of providing additional blood draws and questionnaires. Prospective study blood samples were shipped either frozen or at room temperature before DNA extraction.

TCRbeta CDR3 regions were amplified from genomic DNA using the immunoSEQ Assay, a bias-controlled multiplex PCR. The published analysis was carried out like this. Within the assay, amplification of reference gene primers was used to estimate how many nucleated cells each sample contained. Sequence reads were collapsed and filtered to measure the absolute abundance of every unique TCRbeta CDR3 rearrangement. Productive Simpson clonality was computed per sample as the square root of Simpson's diversity index over productive rearrangements. Not all clones reach the TCRdb copy of this immuneACCESS table, which keeps in-frame sequences only. Checked studies attribute under half of the gap to unresolved V genes and leave the rest unexplained. The DNA gave D and trimming, while V, J and clone size come from that table. The sample table records some 300,000 clones; more than 75% of these occur just once. The top ten hold approximately 0.99% of the sample.

The rearranged chain carries TRBV27 and TRBJ1-1; the D gene identity is not certain. The origin of this receptor is a woman aged 25 to 45 who had recovered from COVID-19. Sequenced: PBMCs or T cells enriched from blood (not recorded which). The nucleotide sequence is given as TGTGCCAGTACTCCGGGTCCGAACACTGAAGCTTTCTTT. It encodes CASTPGPNTEAFF.